This TCR beta chain was sequenced for a study of OX40 agonist ivuxolimab in advanced cancers. Looking at the study overall: Clinicians treated patients with ivuxolimab, an agonistic anti-OX40 (CD134) antibody. The dose-escalation cohort had hepatocellular carcinoma, melanoma, renal cell or head and neck cancer. People who had prior anti-PD-1, anti-PD-L1 or anti-CTLA-4 therapy could take part, and around 39% had some. Study observations and caveats: Some nonresponders likewise displayed low normalized T-cell clonal expansion.

The ends were cut back, 0 bases at V and 9 bases at J, with 15 bases in the middle. Per the germline V gene, CDR1 is LGHNA and CDR2 is YSLEER. This CDR3 comprises 15 residues. Comments on this clone: Antigen specificity is unknown.

Profiling relied on immunoSEQ multiplex PCR, and the TCRdb table lists in-frame clones only, not all of them. The sample holds about 23,000 clones, about four fifths seen once. This chain links TRBV4-3 with TRBJ2-1; tentatively, D is TRBD1 or TRBD2 (6 bases each). The sequences come from CD4+ or CD8+ T cells sorted from blood, collected in a trial of the OX40 agonist ivuxolimab. The clonotype originates from an adult with an advanced solid tumor such as melanoma, head and neck, liver or kidney cancer. Written as DNA, the CDR3 is TGCGCCAGCAGCCAAGATCTTGGGGGGCTGGGTGAGCAGTTCTTC. Encoded protein: CASSQDLGGLGEQFF.